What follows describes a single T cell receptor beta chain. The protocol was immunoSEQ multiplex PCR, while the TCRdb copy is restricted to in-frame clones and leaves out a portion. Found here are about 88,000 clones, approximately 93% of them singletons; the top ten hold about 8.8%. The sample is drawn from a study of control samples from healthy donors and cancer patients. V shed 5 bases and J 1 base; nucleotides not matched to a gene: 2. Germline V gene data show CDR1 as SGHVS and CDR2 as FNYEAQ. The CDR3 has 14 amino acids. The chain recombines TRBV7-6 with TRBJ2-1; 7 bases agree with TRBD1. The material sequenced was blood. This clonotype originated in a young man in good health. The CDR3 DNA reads TGTGCCAGCAGCCCAGGGGGTTCCTACAATGAGCAGTTCTTC. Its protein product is CASSPGGSYNEQFF. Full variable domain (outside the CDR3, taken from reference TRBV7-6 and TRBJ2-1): GAGVSQSPRYKVTKRGQDVALRCDPISGHVSLYWYRQALGQGPEFLTYFNYEAQQDKSGLPNDRFSAERPEGSISTLTIQRTEQRDSAMYRCASSPGGSYNEQFFGPGTRLTVL.